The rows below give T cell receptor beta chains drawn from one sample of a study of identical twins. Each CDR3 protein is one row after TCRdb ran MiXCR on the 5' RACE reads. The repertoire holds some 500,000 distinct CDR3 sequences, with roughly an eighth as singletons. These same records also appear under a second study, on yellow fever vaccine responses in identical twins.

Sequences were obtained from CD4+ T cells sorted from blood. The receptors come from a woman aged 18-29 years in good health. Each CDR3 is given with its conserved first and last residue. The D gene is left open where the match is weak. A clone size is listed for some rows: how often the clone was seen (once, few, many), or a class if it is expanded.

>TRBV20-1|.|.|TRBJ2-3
TGCAGTGCTAGAGTCGGACATGGCGGCGCAGATACGCAGTATTTT
CSARVGHGGADTQYF
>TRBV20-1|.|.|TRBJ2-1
TGCAGTGCTAGATTTCAGGGGAGGAACAATGAGCAGTTCTTC
CSARFQGRNNEQFF
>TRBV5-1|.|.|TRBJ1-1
TGCGCCAGCACCCCCGGGAGGATGAACACTGAAGCTTTCTTT
CASTPGRMNTEAFF
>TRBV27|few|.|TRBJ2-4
TGTGCCAGCAGTTTAGGGCTTTCTTTAGCCAAAAACATTCAGTACTTC
CASSLGLSLAKNIQYF
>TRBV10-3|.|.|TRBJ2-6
TGTGCCATCAGTCCCACAGGGAGGGCTGGGGCCAACGTCCTGACTTTC
CAISPTGRAGANVLTF
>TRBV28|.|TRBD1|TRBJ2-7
TGTGCCAGCAGCCCCGGACAGGGGGCGGCCTACGAGCAGTACTTC
CASSPGQGAAYEQYF
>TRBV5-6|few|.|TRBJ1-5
TGTGCCAGCAGCAAGTATAGCAATCAGCCCCAGCATTTT
CASSKYSNQPQHF
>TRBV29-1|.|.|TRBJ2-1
TGCAGCGTTGAAGGGAGGGGGGGCGATGAGCAGTTCTTC
CSVEGRGGDEQFF
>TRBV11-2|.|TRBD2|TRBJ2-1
TGTGCCAGCAGCTTAGGGGGCGGTAGCGGGAGGGCCAGGAATGAGCAGTCCTTC
CASSLGGGSGRARNEQSF
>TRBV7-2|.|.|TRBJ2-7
TGTGCCAGCAGCCCCAAGGCTGAACCTACGACCTCCTACTTC
CASSPKAEPTTSYF
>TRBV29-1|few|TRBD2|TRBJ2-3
TGCAGCGTTACTACGGGACTAGCGGGGGGGCGTGATACGCAGTATTTT
CSVTTGLAGGRDTQYF
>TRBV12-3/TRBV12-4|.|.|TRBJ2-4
TGTGCCAGCAGTGTCAGGGAAACTGGGAACATTCAGTACTTC
CASSVRETGNIQYF
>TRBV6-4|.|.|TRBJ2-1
TGTGCCGGCAGTGAGGGGGGGAGCTCCTGCAATGGGCGGTTCTTC
CAGSEGGSSCNGRFF
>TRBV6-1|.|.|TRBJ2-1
TGTGCCAGCGACTGGGCAGGGGTTGAGCAGTTCTTC
CASDWAGVEQFF
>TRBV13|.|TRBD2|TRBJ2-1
TGTGCCAGCAGCTTAGGCGCGCGGAGGCTAGTGACTAGCGGGAGTCCCCAGGGTGAGCAGTTCTTC
CASSLGARRLVTSGSPQGEQFF
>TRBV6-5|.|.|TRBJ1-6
TGTGCCAGCAGTCAGGGGACAACCCGGATCTTT
CASSQGTTRIF
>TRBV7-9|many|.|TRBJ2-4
TGTGCCAGCAGCCCAATTCCTGAAGCCAAAAACATTCAGTACTTC
CASSPIPEAKNIQYF
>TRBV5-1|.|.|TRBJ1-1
TGCGCCAGCAGCTTCAGGGGTCAAGACACTGAAGTTTTCTTT
CASSFRGQDTEVFF
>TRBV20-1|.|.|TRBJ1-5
TGCAGTGCTAGAGATGAACAGATCAATCAGCCCCAGCATTTT
CSARDEQINQPQHF
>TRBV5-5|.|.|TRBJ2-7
TGTGCCATGGGCACAAGGGACGGCTACGAGCAGTACTTC
CAMGTRDGYEQYF
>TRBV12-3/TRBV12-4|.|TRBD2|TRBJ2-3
TGTGCCAGCAGTTTCGGACTAGCAGAACACACAGATACGCAGTATTTT
CASSFGLAEHTDTQYF
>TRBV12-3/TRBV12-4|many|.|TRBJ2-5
TGTGCCAGCGGTCCCAAGGAGACCCAGTACTTC
CASGPKETQYF
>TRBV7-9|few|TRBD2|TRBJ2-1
TGTGCCAGCAGCCCCGGGGCTAGCGGGGCCGACCGCAATGAGCAGTTCTTC
CASSPGASGADRNEQFF
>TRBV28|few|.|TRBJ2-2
TGTGCCAGCACTTTAGGGAACACCGGGGAGCTGTTTTTT
CASTLGNTGELFF
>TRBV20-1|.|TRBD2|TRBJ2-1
TGCAGTGCTAGACCCGCGGGAGTATACAATGAGCAGTTCTTC
CSARPAGVYNEQFF
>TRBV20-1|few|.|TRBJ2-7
TGCAGTGCTAGAGATCCTGGCCGGAGACGAGAGGGGGGAGAGCAGTACTTC
CSARDPGRRREGGEQYF
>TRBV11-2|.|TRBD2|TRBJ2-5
TGTGCCAGCAGCTCCAGAATGGGGACTAGCGGGAGACAAGAGACCCAGTACTTC
CASSSRMGTSGRQETQYF
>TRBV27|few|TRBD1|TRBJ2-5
TGTGCCAGCAGTACAGGGACAGGGTATCTGGAGACCCAGTACTTC
CASSTGTGYLETQYF